One sample yielded the 21 T cell receptor beta chains listed below, sequenced in a study of T-cell reconstitution after alpha-beta-depleted transplantation in children listed by TCRdb under 2016. The treatment or condition label here, explained by the study, means: allogeneic hematopoietic cell transplantation with graft depleted of TCRalphabeta T cells and CD19 B cells. The library was generated by PCR. The sample was run on an Illumina HiSeq 2500. TCR library preparation used molecular barcoding, with unique molecular identifiers applied to normalize quantification of the TCRbeta repertoire. TCRdb reanalyzed the raw reads on its own, using fastp at Q25 for trimming and MiXCR for clone calling, and kept in-frame beta chains. All rows with the same CDR3 protein become a single entry with the most common DNA and genes. The sample table shows around 600,000 distinct CDR3 sequences, and more than 20% are seen once. Less than 15% of the sample is in the top ten clones.

The sample in question was PBMCs, mostly from graft donor cells, obtained 360 days after TCRalphabeta/CD19-depleted stem cell transplant. All receptors derive from a boy less than two years old who had a stem cell transplant for acute myeloid leukemia, so the T cells may come from the graft donor.

The chain uses TRBV20-1 and TRBJ1-1; tentative D call: TRBD1 (5 bases). V dropped 3 bases and J dropped 0 bases, with 14 bases sitting between them. This CDR3 contains 15 residues. Germline assignment: CDR1 DFQATT and CDR2 SNEGSKA (reference sequence). The CDR3 coding sequence is TGCAGTGCTAGTAGGGGTCGGGGGGTGAACACTGAAGCTTTCTTT. Encoded protein: CSASRGRGVNTEAFF.

This clonotype was detected a few times. The CDR3 here is CSVDRDGSFYGYTF. Written as DNA, the CDR3 is TGCAGCGTTGATCGGGACGGATCATTCTATGGCTACACCTTC. The chain uses TRBV29-1 and TRBJ1-2; D is perhaps TRBD1 (5 bases). This CDR3 is 14 amino acids long. Trimming took off 3 bases at V and 4 bases at J, with 15 bases between the two ends. Germline V gene sequence: CDR1 SQVTM, CDR2 ANQGSEA.

The genes are TRBV28 and TRBJ1-2; D is ambiguous. In germline, CDR1 is MDHEN, CDR2 SYDVKM. The ends were cut back, 4 bases at V and 5 bases at J, with 11 bases in the middle. CDR3 size: 13 residues. Written as DNA, the CDR3 is TGTGCCAGCAGTTCACCCGGCATTTATGGCTACACCTTC. Protein product: CASSSPGIYGYTF.

Ten or more counts support this clonotype. The CDR3 nucleotides read TGTGCCAGCAGTTTAGTCCGGCGGGCCGGGGAGCTGTTTTTT. This translates into CASSLVRRAGELFF. The V call is TRBV27, the J call TRBJ2-2, with D possibly TRBD2 on 5 matching bases. This CDR3 region has 14 residues. The V end was cut by 2 bases, the J end by 6 bases, with 10 bases between. The germline V gene encodes CDR1 MNHEY and CDR2 SMNVEV (reference sequence).

The chain has TRBV6-5 and TRBJ2-5; D uncertain. Trimming shortened V by 0 bases and J by 5 bases, and 10 bases separated the two germline ends. This CDR3 region has 14 residues. CDR1 and CDR2 (germline): MNHEY, SVGAGI. DNA for the CDR3: TGTGCCAGCAGTTACTCGCCGGACGGGGAGACCCAGTACTTC. Translation gives CASSYSPDGETQYF.

This clonotype was counted a few times. The chain is built from TRBV29-1 and TRBJ1-3; 9 nucleotides match TRBD1. The CDR3 is 19 amino acids. The germline V gene has CDR1 SQVTM and CDR2 ANQGSEA. Trimming at V came to 2 bases and at J to 4 bases, leaving 18 bases not matched to a gene. CDR3 nucleotides: TGCAGCGTTGAACCCTCCGGACAGGGGAAGTCGGGATCAGGAAACACCATATATTTT. The encoded protein is CSVEPSGQGKSGSGNTIYF. Looking up the rest from reference TRBV29-1 and TRBJ1-3 gives the full variable domain: SAVISQKPSRDICQRGTSLTIQCQVDSQVTMMFWYRQQPGQSLTLIATANQGSEATYESGFVIDKFPISRPNLTFSTLTVSNMSPEDSSIYLCSVEPSGQGKSGSGNTIYFGEGSWLTVV.

Ten or more counts support this clonotype. The chain carries TRBV7-3 and TRBJ2-1; D is undetermined. Germline CDR1 reads SGHTA; CDR2 reads FQGTGA. Trimming removed 6 bases at V and 2 bases at J, with 14 bases between. The CDR3 covers 15 residues. The DNA of the CDR3 is TGTGCCAGCAGTGACCCGGGTAGTCCCTACAATGAGCAGTTCTTC. This gives the protein CASSDPGSPYNEQFF.

This clonotype was seen at least ten times. The chain has TRBV10-3 and TRBJ2-7; D is unclear. The CDR3 has 12 amino acids. Germline loops: CDR1 ENHRY, CDR2 SYGVKD. Deletions cut 3 bases from V and 4 bases from J, with 7 bases between. In nucleotides, the CDR3 is TGTGCCATCAGTGACGGGCAGTACGAGCAGTACTTC. It specifies CAISDGQYEQYF.

The gene calls are TRBV5-8 and TRBJ2-1, with 8 positions matching TRBD2. This CDR3 is built from 16 residues. The trim removed 0 bases at V and 6 bases at J, leaving 8 bases unmatched. Germline V gene sequence: CDR1 SGHTS, CDR2 YDEGEE. In DNA form, the CDR3 reads TGTGCCAGCAGCTTGGCCTGGGTAGCGGGGCTCAATGAGCAGTTCTTC. Its translation is CASSLAWVAGLNEQFF.

Ten or more counts support this clonotype. The CDR3: CASSSDSRITGELFF. The CDR3 DNA follows: TGTGCCAGCAGCTCGGACTCGCGGATCACCGGGGAGCTGTTTTTT. The V and J genes are TRBV7-2 and TRBJ2-2; weak D call: TRBD2 (5 bases). This CDR3 is built from 15 residues. V dropped 4 bases and J dropped 4 bases, with 13 bases sitting between them. CDR1 SGHTA and CDR2 FQGNSA come from the germline V gene.

The chain employs TRBV7-2 and TRBJ2-3, with a tentative D call TRBD1 (5 bases). This CDR3 has 16 amino acids. V was trimmed by 3 bases and J by 5 bases, leaving 18 bases between them. CDR1 SGHTA and CDR2 FQGNSA come from the germline V gene. In DNA form, the CDR3 reads TGTGCCAGCAGCTTCACTGTGGGAAGGGGAATAGATACGCAGTATTTT. Its translation: CASSFTVGRGIDTQYF. The full variable domain, in which reference TRBV7-2 and TRBJ2-3 provide the parts outside the CDR3, is GAGVSQSPSNKVTEKGKDVELRCDPISGHTALYWYRQSLGQGLEFLIYFQGNSAPDKSGLPSDRFSAERTGGSVSTLTIQRTQQEDSAVYLCASSFTVGRGIDTQYFGPGTRLTVL.

This clonotype was found many times. The gene calls are TRBV6-2 or TRBV6-3 and TRBJ2-7; D tentatively fits TRBD1 or TRBD2 (6 bases each). CDR3 length: 13 residues. Germline V gene lookup returns CDR1 MNHEY and CDR2 SVGEGT. The germline V and J ends were trimmed by 2 bases and 3 bases, with 8 bases remaining between them. CDR3 DNA sequence: TGTGCCAGCAGTTACGGGGGGCGCTACGAGCAGTACGTC. Protein: CASSYGGRYEQYV.

This clonotype was found many times. This chain connects TRBV20-1 to TRBJ2-5; no clear D gene. Per germline, CDR1 DFQATT and CDR2 SNEGSKA (reference sequence). This CDR3 spans 11 amino acids. The V end lost 8 bases, the J end lost 5 bases, and 12 bases lay between the germline ends. The CDR3 coding sequence is TGCAGTTCAACCCAGATGGAGACCCAGTACTTC. As protein: CSSTQMETQYF.

The rearrangement links TRBV7-6 to TRBJ2-5; perhaps TRBD2 as D (5 bases). This CDR3 region has 15 residues. The V gene lost 0 bases and the J gene lost 4 bases, with 12 bases spanning the gap. Germline V gene lookup returns CDR1 SGHVS and CDR2 FNYEAQ. This CDR3 reads CASSLAHMAGETQYF. Written as DNA, the CDR3 is TGTGCCAGCAGCTTAGCCCATATGGCGGGAGAGACCCAGTACTTC. Full variable domain (rest looked up from reference TRBV7-6 and TRBJ2-5): GAGVSQSPRYKVTKRGQDVALRCDPISGHVSLYWYRQALGQGPEFLTYFNYEAQQDKSGLPNDRFSAERPEGSISTLTIQRTEQRDSAMYRCASSLAHMAGETQYFGPGTRLLVL.

The J gene is TRBJ2-5, the V gene TRBV27; 9 nucleotides align to TRBD1. The V gene's germline CDR1 is MNHEY and CDR2 SMNVEV (reference sequence). The CDR3 consists of 16 residues. V lost 5 bases to trimming and J lost 4 bases; unmatched junction nucleotides: 11. The CDR3 spells CASSRSTGGLGETQYF. The CDR3 nucleotides read TGTGCCAGCAGTCGATCGACAGGGGGGTTGGGAGAGACCCAGTACTTC.

The rearrangement links TRBV20-1 to TRBJ2-2; D is uncertain. The CDR3 is 12 residues long. Trimming stripped 3 bases from V and 7 bases from J, with 9 bases between. Germline CDR1 and CDR2: DFQATT and SNEGSKA (reference sequence). CDR3 protein: CSASWRIGELFF. CDR3 coding DNA: TGCAGTGCTAGTTGGCGTATCGGGGAGCTGTTTTTT.

This clonotype has at least ten counts. The gene calls are TRBV29-1 and TRBJ2-5, with a tentative D call TRBD2 (7 bases). This CDR3 comprises 12 residues. With 7 bases removed from V and 5 bases from J, the gap between germline ends came to 14 bases. Germline assignment: CDR1 SQVTM and CDR2 ANQGSEA. CDR3 in amino acids: CSAWGGEETQYF. CDR3 nucleotide sequence: TGCAGCGCCTGGGGGGGCGAGGAGACCCAGTACTTC. The full variable domain, with the rest looked up from reference TRBV29-1 and TRBJ2-5, is SAVISQKPSRDICQRGTSLTIQCQVDSQVTMMFWYRQQPGQSLTLIATANQGSEATYESGFVIDKFPISRPNLTFSTLTVSNMSPEDSSIYLCSAWGGEETQYFGPGTRLLVL.

This chain joins TRBV6-5 and TRBJ1-1, with D perhaps matching TRBD1 (5 bases). Germline CDR1 and CDR2: MNHEY and SVGAGI. The CDR3 consists of 16 residues. Deletions cut 2 bases from V and 1 base from J, with 14 bases between. The CDR3: CASSYDSTGGNTEAFF. The CDR3 region has the DNA TGTGCCAGCAGTTACGACTCCACTGGGGGGAACACTGAAGCTTTCTTT.

This clonotype was recorded many times. This CDR3 is CASSLRQYTGELFF. Written as DNA, the CDR3 is TGTGCCAGCAGTTTACGGCAGTACACCGGGGAGCTGTTTTTT. V usage is TRBV12-3 or TRBV12-4 and J usage is TRBJ2-2; D uncertain. The germline V and J ends were trimmed by 2 bases and 3 bases, with 7 bases remaining between them. The CDR3 covers 14 residues.

This clonotype was picked up many times. The genes are TRBV27 and TRBJ2-7; TRBD1 matches at 8 bases. The V segment lost 9 bases and the J segment 2 bases; nucleotides outside the gene matches: 6. The CDR3 covers 13 residues. CDR1 MNHEY and CDR2 SMNVEV come from the germline V gene (reference sequence). CDR3: CARGGQVAYEQYV. In DNA, the CDR3 is TGTGCCAGGGGGGGACAGGTGGCCTACGAGCAGTACGTC.

This clonotype was observed a handful of times. This chain connects TRBV6-5 to TRBJ1-1; the D is unclear. The CDR3 consists of 13 residues. Germline V gives CDR1 MNHEY, CDR2 SVGAGI. The V end lost 2 bases, the J end lost 1 base, and 5 bases lay between the germline ends. The CDR3, as DNA: TGTGCCAGCAGTTACAAACGGAACACTGAAGCTTTCTTT. Translated: CASSYKRNTEAFF.